This TCR beta chain was captured in a study of blood T cell repertoires in COVID-19. The CDR3 loop spans 15 amino acids. Per the germline V gene, CDR1 is SGHVS and CDR2 is FQNEAQ. The J segment lost 0 bases and the V segment lost 4 bases, leaving 4 bases of the junction unmatched. The method was immunoSEQ multiplex PCR; TCRdb's version includes in-frame clones alone and lacks a portion of them. The sample records some 70,000 clones, approximately 80% being singletons. Material for sequencing was peripheral blood. The TCR originated in a man at least 80 years old with acute or convalescent COVID-19. The chain employs TRBV7-8 and TRBJ1-2, with TRBD1 matching 8 bases. In nucleotides, the CDR3 is TGTGCCAGCAGCTCGGGACAGGCATCTAACTATGGCTACACCTTC. Encoded protein: CASSSGQASNYGYTF.